This T cell receptor (beta chain) appears in the sequencing data of a study of blood T cell repertoires in COVID-19. About the study: Samples taken during acute and convalescent COVID-19 were collected in the United States, Italy and Spain. PBMCs, B-cell-depleted T cells, or T cells were the source of the cDNA or gDNA that made up the material.

This clone has just a few counts. CDR3 length equals 16 residues. The J segment lost 4 bases and the V segment lost 1 base, leaving 8 bases of the junction unmatched. Germline loops: CDR1 LNHNV, CDR2 YYDKDF (reference sequence). Sequencing was performed with immunoSEQ multiplex PCR; in TCRdb, only in-frame clones are kept and a portion is missing. The repertoire has nearly 350,000 clones, about 90% of them found once; the top ten carry around 6%. It was during active infection that Seattle patients were enrolled and then longitudinally followed. V usage is TRBV15 and J usage is TRBJ2-7; 9 nucleotides line up with TRBD1. Sequenced input: peripheral blood. This TCR was sampled from a woman aged 45-59 years with COVID-19, enrolled during active disease. CDR3: CATSRALGQGFYEQYF. CDR3 in DNA: TGTGCCACCAGCAGAGCCCTTGGACAGGGGTTTTACGAGCAGTACTTC.